This T cell receptor beta chain was recorded in a study of cytomegalovirus exposure and HLA in healthy donors. This clone occurred a few times. Antigen specificity is unknown. Use of 60 Vbeta and 13 Jbeta primers characterized the PCR. Produced via immunoSEQ multiplex PCR; TCRdb's table is partial and in-frame only. The data show around 72,000 clones, approximately 70% seen once. Study observations and caveats: Most sequenced TCRs were rare (though some public TCRs occurred in many donors). TCR association rates varied by HLA locus in a later analysis, with DRB1 highest and HLA-C lowest.

Sequencing was done on a sample of PBMCs. This clonotype was obtained from a man in his forties in good health and CMV-seropositive.

Here the CDR3 DNA reads TGTGCAACCCGCCGGGCTAGCGGGGAAACGAGGCAGTTCTTC. Its translation is CATRRASGETRQFF. The chain has TRBV6-5 and TRBJ2-1, with 9 nucleotides matching TRBD2. CDR1 is MNHEY and CDR2 is SVGAGI in the germline V gene. The CDR3 is 14 amino acids.